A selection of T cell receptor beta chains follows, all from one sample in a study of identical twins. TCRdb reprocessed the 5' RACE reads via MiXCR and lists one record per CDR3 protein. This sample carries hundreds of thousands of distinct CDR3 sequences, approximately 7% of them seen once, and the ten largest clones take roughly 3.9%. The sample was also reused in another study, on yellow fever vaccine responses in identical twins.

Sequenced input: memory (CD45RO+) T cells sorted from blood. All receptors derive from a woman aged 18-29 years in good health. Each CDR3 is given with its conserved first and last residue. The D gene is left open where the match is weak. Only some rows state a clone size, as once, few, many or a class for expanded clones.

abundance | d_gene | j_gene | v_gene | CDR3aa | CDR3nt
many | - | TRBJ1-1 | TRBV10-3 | CAISEGQANTEAFF | TGTGCCATCAGTGAAGGACAAGCGAACACTGAAGCTTTCTTT
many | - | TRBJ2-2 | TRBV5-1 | CASSLYQGTGELFF | TGCGCCAGCAGCTTGTATCAGGGCACCGGGGAGCTGTTTTTT
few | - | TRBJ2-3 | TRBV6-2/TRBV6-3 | CASSYSTGTGSTQYF | TGTGCCAGCAGTTACTCGACAGGAACGGGTAGTACGCAGTATTTT
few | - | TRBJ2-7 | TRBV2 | CASSEAPERNYEQYF | TGTGCCAGCAGTGAAGCCCCGGAGAGGAACTACGAGCAGTACTTC
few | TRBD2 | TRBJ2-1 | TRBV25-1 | CASSVVSDWGGEQFF | TGTGCCAGCAGTGTAGTTAGCGATTGGGGGGGTGAGCAGTTCTTC
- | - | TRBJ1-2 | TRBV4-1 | CASSQGGPNLYGYTF | TGCGCCAGCAGCCAAGGAGGACCGAACCTATATGGCTACACCTTC
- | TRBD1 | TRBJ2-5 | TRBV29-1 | CSVDEGGQGRETQYF | TGCAGCGTTGATGAAGGTGGACAGGGGAGGGAGACCCAGTACTTC
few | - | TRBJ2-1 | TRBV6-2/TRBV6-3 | CATVRGGSYNEQFF | TGTGCCACAGTAAGGGGGGGCTCCTACAATGAGCAGTTCTTC
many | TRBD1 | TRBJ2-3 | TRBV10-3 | CAITATGGAEDTQYF | TGTGCCATCACCGCGACAGGGGGCGCTGAAGATACGCAGTATTTT
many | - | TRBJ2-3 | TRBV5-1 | CASSSAGQPASASTDTQYF | TGCGCCAGCAGCTCGGCGGGACAGCCGGCATCGGCTAGCACAGATACGCAGTATTTT
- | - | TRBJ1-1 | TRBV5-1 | CASSFRSPGNAEAFF | TGCGCCAGCAGCTTCAGGAGCCCGGGGAACGCTGAAGCTTTCTTT
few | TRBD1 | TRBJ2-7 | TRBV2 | CASTAKRQGASSYEQYF | TGTGCCAGCACCGCAAAACGTCAGGGGGCGAGTTCCTACGAGCAGTACTTC
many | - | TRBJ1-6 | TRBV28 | CASSPGVPEAYNSPLHF | TGTGCCAGCAGTCCAGGGGTCCCGGAGGCTTATAATTCACCCCTCCACTTT
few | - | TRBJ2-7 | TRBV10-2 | CASSDTASGEQYF | TGCGCCAGCAGTGATACGGCGTCGGGAGAGCAGTACTTC
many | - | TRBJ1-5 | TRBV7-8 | CASRLDWDQPQHF | TGTGCCAGCAGACTCGATTGGGATCAGCCCCAGCATTTT
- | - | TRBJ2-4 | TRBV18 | CASPPPTGVAKNIQYF | TGTGCCAGCCCACCACCGACAGGCGTAGCCAAAAACATTCAGTACTTC
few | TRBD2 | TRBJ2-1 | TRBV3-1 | CASSHVAGVRNEQFF | TGTGCCAGCAGCCATGTAGCGGGAGTGCGGAATGAGCAGTTCTTC
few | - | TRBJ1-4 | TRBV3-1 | CASSQAGNRAFEKLFF | TGTGCCAGCAGCCAAGCAGGAAACAGGGCATTTGAAAAACTGTTTTTT
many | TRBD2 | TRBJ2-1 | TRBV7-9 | CASSPTSGLSNEQFF | TGTGCCAGCAGCCCGACTAGCGGGCTGTCGAATGAGCAGTTCTTC
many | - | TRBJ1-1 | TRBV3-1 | CASSQGQREAFF | TGTGCCAGCAGCCAAGGGCAGCGCGAGGCTTTCTTT
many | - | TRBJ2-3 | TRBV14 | CASSQVGDTQYF | TGTGCCAGCAGCCAAGTAGGGGATACGCAGTATTTT
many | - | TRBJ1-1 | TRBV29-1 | CSTRGRNTEAFF | TGCAGCACACGAGGCCGGAACACTGAAGCTTTCTTT
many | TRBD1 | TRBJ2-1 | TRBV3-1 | CASSRGQEQFF | TGTGCCAGCAGCCGGGGACAGGAGCAGTTCTTC
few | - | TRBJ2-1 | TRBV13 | CASSSVSYREQFF | TGTGCCAGCAGCTCCGTAAGCTACAGGGAGCAGTTCTTC
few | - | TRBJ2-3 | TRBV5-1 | CASSPYLSTDTQYF | TGCGCCAGCAGTCCCTACTTAAGCACAGATACGCAGTATTTT
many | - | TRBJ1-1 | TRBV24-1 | CATSEGPWSEAFF | TGTGCCACCAGTGAGGGCCCCTGGTCTGAAGCTTTCTTT
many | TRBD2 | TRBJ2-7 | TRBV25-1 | CASSPSLAGASYEQYF | TGTGCCAGCAGTCCATCATTAGCGGGAGCCTCCTACGAGCAGTACTTC
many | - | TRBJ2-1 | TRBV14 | CASSQYGSHNEQFF | TGTGCCAGCAGCCAATACGGGAGTCACAATGAGCAGTTCTTC